Listed below are T cell receptor beta chains from one sample, sequenced in a study of cytomegalovirus exposure and HLA in healthy donors. Only in-frame clones appear in the TCRdb table, and some are missing; sequencing was by immunoSEQ multiplex PCR. This sample has under 140,000 clones, with 85% to 90% found just once. Material for sequencing was PBMCs. The receptors shown here come from a woman in her thirties in good health and CMV-seropositive. The CDR3 runs from the conserved cysteine through the conserved F or W. D genes are given only for firm matches. Clone size is stated in some rows and not others, as once, few, many or a class when expanded.

TGTGCAAGTCGCTTAGGACTAGCTGGCACAGATACGCAGTATTTT	CASRLGLAGTDTQYF	-	TRBJ2-3	TRBV12-2	-
TGTGCCAGCAGTTTAAGGACTAGCAGAGATACGCAGTATTTT	CASSLRTSRDTQYF	-	TRBJ2-3	TRBV27	TRBD2
TGTGCCAGCAGTTTTCTACGGGAGAGGCAGTTCTTC	CASSFLRERQFF	once	TRBJ2-1	TRBV27	-
TGTGCCAGCAGCCCACGCGGGAGCTATGGCTACACCTTC	CASSPRGSYGYTF	few	TRBJ1-2	TRBV9	-
TGTGCCAGCTCACCAACGGACAGGAGCACAGATACGCAGTATTTT	CASSPTDRSTDTQYF	-	TRBJ2-3	TRBV18	TRBD1
TGTGCCACCAGCAGAGATTTAGAGCAGTTCTTC	CATSRDLEQFF	-	TRBJ2-1	TRBV15	-
TGCAGCGTGGCGACAGGGGTCAGCTCCTACGAGCAGTACTTC	CSVATGVSSYEQYF	-	TRBJ2-7	TRBV29-1	TRBD1
TGTGCCAGCAGCTCACTAACAGGGATGGACCACGAGCAGTACTTC	CASSSLTGMDHEQYF	-	TRBJ2-7	TRBV7-2	-
TGCAGCGTCTATCGGACGGTCGAGGGCTATGGCTACACCTTC	CSVYRTVEGYGYTF	-	TRBJ1-2	TRBV29-1	-
TGTGCCAGCAGCTCCCTCGGACTAGCGGGAGCCTCTGGGGCCAACGTCCTGACTTTC	CASSSLGLAGASGANVLTF	-	TRBJ2-6	TRBV7-3	TRBD2
TGTGCCAGCAGCCCCCGACAGGGGCAGCTAGAGACCCAGTACTTC	CASSPRQGQLETQYF	-	TRBJ2-5	TRBV7-8	TRBD1
TGTGCCAGCAGTGAGACAGGGGGCGCATTAAATGAGCAGTTCTTC	CASSETGGALNEQFF	-	TRBJ2-1	TRBV6-6	TRBD1
TGTGCCAGCAGTTTGGTAGCCCTCAGCACAGATACGCAGTATTTT	CASSLVALSTDTQYF	-	TRBJ2-3	TRBV6-5	-
TGCGCCAGCAGCCAAGAAGGACAGCTAACTAGCACAGATACGCAGTATTTT	CASSQEGQLTSTDTQYF	-	TRBJ2-3	TRBV4-3	-
TGCAGCGTTGAAGATCTGGACAGAGAGACCCAGTACTTC	CSVEDLDRETQYF	once	TRBJ2-5	TRBV29-1	-
TGTGCCAGCAGTGAACGTGGGGCTAGCGGGGGCCTAGATACGCAGTATTTT	CASSERGASGGLDTQYF	-	TRBJ2-3	TRBV2	TRBD2
TGTGCCAGCAGCCCACGCAGGGGGCGTTTGGGGTATACGCAGTATTTT	CASSPRRGRLGYTQYF	once	TRBJ2-3	TRBV9	TRBD1
TGCGCCAGCAGCACGTCCGGGACAGGGGGTGAGCAGTTCTTC	CASSTSGTGGEQFF	once	TRBJ2-1	TRBV5-1	TRBD1
TGTGCCAGCAGCGTATCTATTGGGCTAGCAGGAACAGATACGCAGTATTTT	CASSVSIGLAGTDTQYF	-	TRBJ2-3	TRBV9	-
TGTGCCAGCAGCCGCGGACTAGCGACGAATGAGCAGTTCTTC	CASSRGLATNEQFF	once	TRBJ2-1	TRBV6-5	TRBD2
TGCAGCGTTGAAGGCCCGAGCAATGAGCAGTTCTTC	CSVEGPSNEQFF	-	TRBJ2-1	TRBV29-1	-
TGTGCCAGCAGTACCGTAGCGGGGGGGCCTTACAATGAGCAGTTCTTC	CASSTVAGGPYNEQFF	-	TRBJ2-1	TRBV28	TRBD2